These 21 T cell receptor beta chains originate from one sample sequenced in a study of OX40 agonist ivuxolimab in advanced cancers. This table comes from immunoSEQ multiplex PCR, and its TCRdb copy is limited to in-frame clones, with some not included. The sample has 25,000 to 40,000 clones; around nine tenths are singletons. Sample: CD4+ or CD8+ T cells sorted from blood, taken in a trial of the OX40 agonist ivuxolimab. These receptors all come from an adult with an advanced solid tumor such as melanoma, head and neck, liver or kidney cancer.

The rearrangement joins TRBV28 to TRBJ2-7, with TRBD1 matching over 10 bases. V trimming: 2 bases; J trimming: 6 bases; junction bases outside the gene matches: 4. This CDR3 has 14 residues. CDR1 is MDHEN and CDR2 is SYDVKM in the germline V gene. The CDR3 DNA reads TGTGCCAGCAGTTTAGACAGGGGGCGGATCGAGCAGTACTTC. Its translation is CASSLDRGRIEQYF.

V usage is TRBV7-8 and J usage is TRBJ2-3, with TRBD1 identical over 9 bases. The CDR3 has 15 residues. The germline CDR1 and CDR2 sequences are SGHVS and FQNEAQ. V trimming: 5 bases; J trimming: 11 bases; junction bases outside the gene matches: 14. CDR3 sequence reads: CASSARTGAEIEQYF. DNA of the CDR3: TGTGCCAGCAGCGCTCGGACAGGGGCTGAAATCGAGCAGTATTTT.

The V call is TRBV6-6, the J call TRBJ2-1; D is ambiguous. V was trimmed by 6 bases and J by 10 bases, leaving 1 base between them. Germline CDR1 MNHNY, CDR2 SVGAGI (reference sequence). The CDR3 has 8 amino acids. CDR3 amino acids: CASSEQFF. For the CDR3, the DNA is TGTGCCAGCAGCGAGCAGTTCTTC.

This rearrangement joins TRBV5-1 to TRBJ2-1, with TRBD2 identical over 8 bases. The ends lost 2 bases at V and 4 bases at J; junction bases unmatched: 5. Looked up from germline, CDR1 is SGHRS and CDR2 is YFSETQ. CDR3 length: 15 residues. The CDR3 here is CASSFTGGEYNEQFF. The CDR3, as DNA: TGCGCCAGCAGCTTTACCGGGGGGGAATACAATGAGCAGTTCTTC.

The V call is TRBV2, the J call TRBJ2-7; D possibly corresponds to TRBD2 (6 bases). Germline loops: CDR1 SNHLY, CDR2 FYNNEI. The V gene lost 6 bases and the J gene lost 3 bases, with 18 bases spanning the gap. The CDR3 has 15 amino acids. CDR3: CASRGTLWVIYEQYF. The CDR3 DNA reads TGTGCCAGCAGGGGGACTTTGTGGGTTATCTACGAGCAGTACTTC.

This chain links TRBV7-9 with TRBJ2-1; TRBD2 might be the D (6 bases). The V end lost 7 bases, the J end lost 6 bases, and 16 bases lay between the germline ends. The germline CDR1 and CDR2 sequences are SEHNR and FQNEAQ (reference sequence). This CDR3 is built from 14 residues. The CDR3, as DNA: TGTGCCAGCACTCTGGACGCCGGGGGCAATGAGCAGTTCTTC. Amino acid sequence: CASTLDAGGNEQFF.

The chain links TRBV28 to TRBJ2-2; TRBD2 matches 9 bases. The CDR3 totals 16 residues. CDR1 is MDHEN, CDR2 SYDVKM, per germline. V was clipped by 3 bases and J by 7 bases; unmatched bases: 9. The CDR3 coding sequence is TGTGCCAGCAGTTTTTATCGACTAGCGGATGTCGGGGAGCTGTTTTTT. Protein product: CASSFYRLADVGELFF.

The chain recombines TRBV5-1 with TRBJ2-5; 10 bases are shared with TRBD2. CDR3 size: 15 residues. V was pared by 3 bases and J by 4 bases, with 6 bases of the junction left unmatched. Germline V CDR1 and CDR2: SGHRS, YFSETQ. CDR3 in amino acids: CASSYSGGARETQYF. CDR3 nucleotide sequence: TGCGCCAGCAGCTACAGCGGGGGGGCTCGAGAGACCCAGTACTTC.

The chain uses TRBV15 and TRBJ2-7, with D possibly being TRBD2 (5 bases). V was trimmed by 5 bases and J by 7 bases, leaving 15 bases between them. Germline lookup yields CDR1 LNHNV and CDR2 YYDKDF (reference sequence). CDR3 length: 13 residues. CDR3 sequence (DNA): TGTGCCACCAGCGCCCTCGCGGGTGAGGAGCAGTACTTC. Its translation is CATSALAGEEQYF.

The chain links TRBV7-9 to TRBJ2-7; D may match TRBD1 or TRBD2 (6 bases each). The CDR3 covers 12 residues. V lost 5 bases and J 6 bases, leaving 11 bases between the germline ends. The germline CDR1 and CDR2 sequences are SEHNR and FQNEAQ (reference sequence). CDR3: CASSTRGPEQYF. The DNA for the CDR3 is TGTGCCAGCAGCACCCGGGGGCCCGAGCAGTACTTC.

V is TRBV7-2 and J is TRBJ2-1, with 8 bases aligning to TRBD1. This CDR3 has 16 residues. Unmatched junction bases numbered 7, after V lost 1 base and J lost 5 bases. CDR1 SGHTA and CDR2 FQGNSA come from the germline V gene. The CDR3 DNA is TGTGCCAGCAGCTTAGTTCCAGGGGGCCTTGACAATGAGCAGTTCTTC. This codes for CASSLVPGGLDNEQFF.

The rearrangement joins TRBV7-9 to TRBJ1-2; tentatively, D is TRBD1 (6 bases). V dropped 5 bases and J dropped 7 bases, with 17 bases sitting between them. CDR1 SEHNR and CDR2 FQNEAQ come from the germline V gene (reference sequence). This CDR3 comprises 14 residues. For the CDR3, the DNA is TGTGCCAGCAGCCTAGGACAGTCAGGTGGTGGCTACACCTTC. Its translation is CASSLGQSGGGYTF.

Of note for this clone: Sequence at one end of the junction differs from germline and may be a read error. The chain is built from TRBV7-9 and TRBJ1-3; D call uncertain. CDR1 and CDR2 (germline): SEHNR, FQNEAQ (reference sequence). CDR3 size: 14 residues. CDR3 amino acids: CASRLEGSGNTIYF. The CDR3 coding sequence is TGTGCCAGCAGATTAGAGGGATCTGGAAACACCATATATTTT. The variable domain in full, completed from reference TRBV7-9 and TRBJ1-3, reads DTGVSQNPRHKITKRGQNVTFRCDPISEHNRLYWYRQTLGQGPEFLTYFQNEAQLEKSRLLSDRFSAERPKGSFSTLEIQRTEQGDSAMYLCASRLEGSGNTIYFGEGSWLTVV.

The genes are TRBV28 and TRBJ1-1; 8 nucleotides agree with TRBD1. The length of the CDR3 is 16 residues. V was clipped by 6 bases and J by 5 bases; unmatched bases: 14. Germline CDR1 MDHEN, CDR2 SYDVKM. CDR3 sequence (DNA): TGTGCCAGCAGCCCCACCGGAGACAGGGGAGGAACTGAAGCTTTCTTT. This sequence encodes CASSPTGDRGGTEAFF.

This chain joins TRBV5-6 and TRBJ2-7; perhaps TRBD1 as D (5 bases). V dropped 0 bases and J dropped 6 bases, with 13 bases sitting between them. CDR1 SGHDT and CDR2 YYEEEE come from the germline V gene. The CDR3 consists of 14 residues. CDR3 sequence reads: CASSLGYTGFEQYF. In nucleotides, the CDR3 is TGTGCCAGCAGCTTGGGCTACACAGGTTTCGAGCAGTACTTC. Complete variable domain (other parts from reference TRBV5-6 and TRBJ2-7): DAGVTQSPTHLIKTRGQQVTLRCSPKSGHDTVSWYQQALGQGPQFIFQYYEEEERQRGNFPDRFSGHQFPNYSSELNVNALLLGDSALYLCASSLGYTGFEQYFGPGTRLTVT.

This clone was counted a few times. The gene calls are TRBV29-1 and TRBJ1-1; D gene ambiguous. The CDR3 spans 13 residues. Trimming removed 5 bases from V and 1 base from J, with 11 bases in between. Germline values: CDR1 SQVTM, CDR2 ANQGSEA. The CDR3: CSVWVDANTEAFF. CDR3 bases: TGCAGCGTTTGGGTGGACGCGAACACTGAAGCTTTCTTT.

The chain carries TRBV6-4 and TRBJ2-1; D gene unclear. There are 13 residues in the CDR3. Per the germline V gene, CDR1 is MRHNA and CDR2 is SNTAGT. V was trimmed by 4 bases and J by 3 bases, leaving 7 bases between them. The CDR3 nucleotides are TGTGCCAGCAGTGGCGGCGACTACAATGAGCAGTTCTTC. As protein: CASSGGDYNEQFF.

The chain couples TRBV2 to TRBJ1-5, with 8 bases fitting TRBD1. The CDR3 has 17 amino acids. Germline trimming cut 7 bases from V and 2 bases from J; bases unmatched to any gene: 13. From germline, CDR1 is SNHLY and CDR2 FYNNEI. In DNA, the CDR3 is TGTGCCAGCAATACGAGCCCCGGACAGGGCGGCAATCAGCCCCAGCATTTT. The encoded protein is CASNTSPGQGGNQPQHF.

This rearrangement joins TRBV7-3 to TRBJ2-5; possibly TRBD2 for D (6 bases). The germline V gene encodes CDR1 SGHTA and CDR2 FQGTGA. CDR3 length equals 16 residues. Trimming took off 2 bases at V and 1 base at J, with 14 bases between the two ends. The CDR3 here is CASSLPRGGTQETQYF. The CDR3 DNA is TGTGCCAGCAGCTTACCGCGGGGCGGGACCCAAGAGACCCAGTACTTC.

This clone came up once. This chain links TRBV19 with TRBJ1-3; no reliable D call. V dropped 5 bases and J dropped 2 bases, with 7 bases sitting between them. Germline V gene sequence: CDR1 LNHDA, CDR2 SQIVND (reference sequence). This CDR3 contains 13 residues. The CDR3 spells CASSGSPGNTIYF. The CDR3 DNA follows: TGTGCCAGTAGTGGCAGTCCTGGAAACACCATATATTTT. Filled out from reference TRBV19 and TRBJ1-3, the complete variable domain reads DGGITQSPKYLFRKEGQNVTLSCEQNLNHDAMYWYRQDPGQGLRLIYYSQIVNDFQKGDIAEGYSVSREKKESFPLTVTSAQKNPTAFYLCASSGSPGNTIYFGEGSWLTVV.

The V call is TRBV6-1, the J call TRBJ2-7, with a weak D call TRBD1 (5 bases). V was trimmed by 2 bases and J by 3 bases, leaving 8 bases between them. The CDR3 has 13 amino acids. The germline gives CDR1 MNHNS, CDR2 SASEGT. The CDR3 region has the DNA TGTGCCAGCAGTGAAAGGACACTCTACGAGCAGTACTTC. Translation gives CASSERTLYEQYF.